One sample yielded the 32 T cell receptor beta chains listed below, sequenced in a study of cytomegalovirus exposure and HLA in healthy donors. PCR employed 60 Vbeta and 13 Jbeta primers. Data came from immunoSEQ multiplex PCR; TCRdb stores just in-frame clones and leaves some out. The profile shows some 76,000 clones, roughly 80% of them singletons. The sample consisted of PBMCs. Receptors were obtained from a woman in her forties or fifties in good health and CMV-seronegative.

The rearrangement uses TRBV9 and TRBJ1-3, with TRBD1 identical over 10 bases. Germline V gene sequence: CDR1 SGDLS, CDR2 YYNGEE. The CDR3 contains 17 residues. V trimming: 4 bases; J trimming: 0 bases; junction bases outside the gene matches: 7. CDR3 DNA: TGTGCCAGCAGCCCAGGACAGGGGGTCCTCTCTGGAAACACCATATATTTT. It is translated as CASSPGQGVLSGNTIYF.

This sequence joins TRBV10-2 and TRBJ2-2, with 8 bases matching TRBD2. The CDR3 has 12 residues. The germline V gene encodes CDR1 WSHSY and CDR2 SAAADI. The trim removed 11 bases at V and 5 bases at J, leaving 4 bases unmatched. The CDR3: CASTGGTGELFF. For the CDR3, the DNA is TGCGCCTCCACGGGGGGGACCGGGGAGCTGTTTTTT.

V and J are TRBV29-1 and TRBJ2-1, with TRBD1 matching 10 bases. Losses at the gene ends were 5 bases for V and 9 bases for J; bases not matched to a gene: 19. Germline CDR1 is SQVTM and CDR2 is ANQGSEA. This CDR3 is 17 amino acids long. The CDR3 loop reads CSVTRQITGQGRGEQFF. DNA of the CDR3: TGCAGCGTTACACGTCAAATAACGGGACAGGGGCGGGGTGAGCAGTTCTTC.

The chain is built from TRBV5-4 and TRBJ2-2; the D gene is possibly TRBD2 (6 bases). Between the trimmed V and J ends, which lost 3 bases and 2 bases, there was a span of 17 bases. Germline V gene sequence: CDR1 SGHNT, CDR2 YYREEE (reference sequence). The CDR3 totals 17 residues. CDR3 in amino acids: CASSSIPPGGNTGELFF. CDR3 bases: TGTGCCAGCAGCTCAATCCCCCCCGGGGGAAACACCGGGGAGCTGTTTTTT. Supplemented by reference TRBV5-4 and TRBJ2-2, the full variable domain reads ETGVTQSPTHLIKTRGQQVTLRCSSQSGHNTVSWYQQALGQGPQFIFQYYREEENGRGNFPPRFSGLQFPNYSSELNVNALELDDSALYLCASSSIPPGGNTGELFFGEGSRLTVL.

This sequence joins TRBV4-1 and TRBJ1-2; TRBD1 aligns across 7 bases. The germline V gene has CDR1 MGHRA and CDR2 YSYEKL. The CDR3 runs 15 residues. V trimming: 1 base; J trimming: 2 bases; junction bases outside the gene matches: 4. CDR3 sequence reads: CASSQGSGGNYGYTF. The CDR3 nucleotides are TGCGCCAGCAGCCAAGGTTCAGGGGGGAACTATGGCTACACCTTC.

The chain carries TRBV7-9 and TRBJ2-1, with 11 positions matching TRBD2. V dropped 5 bases and J dropped 9; count of bases not matched to a gene: 6. Germline lookup yields CDR1 SEHNR and CDR2 FQNEAQ (reference sequence). The CDR3 is 14 amino acids. The CDR3 sequence is CASSRSTSGTEQFF. CDR3 in DNA: TGTGCCAGCAGCCGGTCGACTAGCGGGACTGAGCAGTTCTTC.

The rearrangement uses TRBV19 and TRBJ1-2; D is ambiguous. This CDR3 has 13 amino acids. The ends were cut back, 10 bases at V and 3 bases at J, with 15 bases in the middle. From germline, CDR1 is LNHDA and CDR2 SQIVND (reference sequence). The CDR3 loop reads CATARVKYYGYTF. DNA for the CDR3: TGTGCCACCGCGAGAGTGAAGTACTATGGCTACACCTTC.

V and J are TRBV5-8 and TRBJ2-1, with TRBD2 matching 8 bases. Germline CDR1 is SGHTS and CDR2 is YDEGEE. This CDR3 is built from 15 residues. The V and J ends lost 4 bases and 8 bases, in that order; junction bases with no gene match: 11. The CDR3 coding sequence is TGTGCCAGCAGCCACCGGGTAGCGGGATCCTATGAGCAGTTCTTC. Amino acids: CASSHRVAGSYEQFF.

The V and J genes are TRBV6-5 and TRBJ2-1, with TRBD2 matching over 8 bases. Germline V gene lookup returns CDR1 MNHEY and CDR2 SVGAGI. V was pared by 6 bases and J by 4 bases, with 5 bases of the junction left unmatched. The CDR3 spans 14 residues. The chain's CDR3 is CASSRTSNYNEQFF. CDR3 in DNA: TGTGCCAGCAGCCGGACTAGCAATTACAATGAGCAGTTCTTC.

V usage is TRBV27 and J usage is TRBJ1-3; TRBD1 might be the D (6 bases). Looked up from germline, CDR1 is MNHEY and CDR2 is SMNVEV (reference sequence). V dropped 5 bases and J dropped 8 bases, with 22 bases sitting between them. This CDR3 comprises 16 residues. The CDR3 spells CASSNINRALEDTIYF. DNA of the CDR3: TGTGCCAGCAGTAACATAAACAGGGCTTTAGAGGACACCATATATTTT.

This chain links TRBV28 with TRBJ2-3; 9 bases are shared with TRBD1. CDR1 and CDR2 (germline): MDHEN, SYDVKM. The CDR3 has 15 amino acids. V was clipped by 4 bases and J by 1 base; unmatched bases: 3. The CDR3 DNA sequence: TGTGCCAGCAGTTACAGGGGGCTCGGCACAGATACGCAGTATTTT. This encodes CASSYRGLGTDTQYF.

The gene calls are TRBV5-1 and TRBJ2-7, with TRBD1 matching 9 bases. CDR3 length: 16 amino acids. J was trimmed by 0 bases and V by 0 bases; bases with no gene match: 4. Germline assignment: CDR1 SGHRS and CDR2 YFSETQ. CDR3 in DNA: TGCGCCAGCAGCTTGGGAGGACAGGGGCCCTCCTACGAGCAGTACTTC. Encoded protein: CASSLGGQGPSYEQYF.

The rearrangement links TRBV19 to TRBJ2-1, with D possibly being TRBD2 (6 bases). The V end lost 5 bases, the J end lost 4 bases, and 15 bases lay between the germline ends. CDR3 size: 15 residues. Looked up from germline, CDR1 is LNHDA and CDR2 is SQIVND (reference sequence). Written as DNA, the CDR3 is TGTGCCAGTAGTCCGGGACTGAATTCTTACAATGAGCAGTTCTTC. Residues: CASSPGLNSYNEQFF.

The chain carries TRBV19 and TRBJ2-5; TRBD2 agrees at 15 bases. CDR3 size: 16 residues. Germline V CDR1 and CDR2: LNHDA, SQIVND (reference sequence). V lost 3 bases to trimming and J lost 3 bases; unmatched junction nucleotides: 2. The chain's CDR3 is CASSMGTSGGKETQYF. The CDR3, as DNA: TGTGCCAGTAGTATGGGGACTAGCGGGGGGAAAGAGACCCAGTACTTC. The entire variable domain, with the rest obtained from reference TRBV19 and TRBJ2-5, is as follows: DGGITQSPKYLFRKEGQNVTLSCEQNLNHDAMYWYRQDPGQGLRLIYYSQIVNDFQKGDIAEGYSVSREKKESFPLTVTSAQKNPTAFYLCASSMGTSGGKETQYFGPGTRLLVL.

CDR3 sequence reads: CATSRDAGPGPQHF. CDR3 nucleotides: TGTGCCACCAGCAGAGATGCGGGTCCAGGGCCCCAGCATTTT. V usage is TRBV15 and J usage is TRBJ1-5, with no clear D. CDR3 size: 14 residues. Trimming pared 0 bases from V and 9 bases from J, leaving 12 bases between. Per germline, CDR1 LNHNV and CDR2 YYDKDF (reference sequence).

The gene calls are TRBV14 and TRBJ1-1, with no clear D. Between the trimmed V and J ends, which lost 1 base and 7 bases, there was a span of 7 bases. Germline values: CDR1 SGHDN, CDR2 FVKESK. The CDR3 covers 12 residues. CDR3 amino acids: CASSQGFGEAFF. In nucleotides, the CDR3 is TGTGCCAGCAGCCAAGGGTTCGGTGAAGCTTTCTTT.

The chain combines TRBV10-3 with TRBJ1-2; the match to TRBD1 covers 12 bases. This CDR3 has 17 residues. CDR1 and CDR2 from the germline V gene are ENHRY and SYGVKD. V shed 6 bases, J shed 5 bases, and the junction held 13 bases outside the gene matches. CDR3 loop: CAISPGQGASVQYGYTF. Here the CDR3 DNA reads TGTGCCATCAGCCCGGGACAGGGGGCCTCAGTTCAATATGGCTACACCTTC.

This chain joins TRBV7-9 and TRBJ2-2; 10 positions match TRBD1. CDR1 and CDR2 from the germline V gene are SEHNR and FQNEAQ (reference sequence). V was pared by 3 bases and J by 6 bases, with 4 bases of the junction left unmatched. The CDR3 is 15 amino acids. The CDR3 nucleotides read TGTGCCAGCAGCTTCCTCGGACAGGGGGCCGGGGAGCTGTTTTTT. Protein: CASSFLGQGAGELFF.

The J gene is TRBJ1-4, the V gene TRBV5-5; 9 bases map to TRBD1. This CDR3 is 14 amino acids long. After removal of 2 bases from V and 10 bases from J, the junction contained 6 bases not matched to a gene. Germline values: CDR1 SGHKS, CDR2 YYEKEE (reference sequence). CDR3 amino acids: CASSLQGAFGKLFF. CDR3 coding DNA: TGTGCCAGCAGCTTACAGGGGGCGTTCGGAAAACTGTTTTTT.

The sample holds one count of this clone. The rearrangement uses TRBV5-1 and TRBJ1-2; D not resolved. The CDR3 is 15 amino acids. Germline CDR1 SGHRS, CDR2 YFSETQ. The germline V and J ends were trimmed by 2 bases and 4 bases, with 15 bases remaining between them. The DNA of the CDR3 is TGCGCCAGCAGCTTTAACCGTGGAGGGAGCTATGGCTACACCTTC. Translation gives CASSFNRGGSYGYTF.

The V call is TRBV6-5, the J call TRBJ2-5; D remains ambiguous. The J call is in doubt because the DNA end fits TRBJ2-7 better. Germline loops: CDR1 MNHEY, CDR2 SVGAGI. This CDR3 is built from 14 residues. CDR3 loop: CASSAIESSYEQYF. The CDR3 DNA reads TGTGCCAGCAGTGCCATAGAGAGCTCCTACGAGCAGTACTTC.

The chain joins TRBV27 to TRBJ1-4; a possible D gene is TRBD1 (5 bases). Trimming removed 3 bases at V and 6 bases at J, with 20 bases between. CDR3 length: 17 amino acids. In germline, CDR1 is MNHEY, CDR2 SMNVEV (reference sequence). Here the CDR3 DNA reads TGTGCCAGCAGTTTGTCAGTTACAGTCCAAGGGGATGAAAAACTGTTTTTT. It is translated as CASSLSVTVQGDEKLFF. The complete variable domain, with remaining parts taken from reference TRBV27 and TRBJ1-4, reads EAQVTQNPRYLITVTGKKLTVTCSQNMNHEYMSWYRQDPGLGLRQIYYSMNVEVTDKGDVPEGYKVSRKEKRNFPLILESPSPNQTSLYFCASSLSVTVQGDEKLFFGSGTQLSVL.

The J gene is TRBJ2-1, the V gene TRBV11-2; 7 bases align to TRBD1. V lost 3 bases and J lost 7; bases outside the gene matches: 3. CDR3 size: 13 residues. The V gene's germline CDR1 is SGHAT and CDR2 FQNNGV. The CDR3 nucleotides are TGTGCCAGCAGCTTGACAGGGCTTAATGAGCAGTTCTTC. This gives the protein CASSLTGLNEQFF.

The genes are TRBV5-4 and TRBJ2-7; D perhaps matches TRBD1 (6 bases). This CDR3 has 15 residues. The germline CDR1 and CDR2 sequences are SGHNT and YYREEE (reference sequence). V was cut by 0 bases and J by 0 bases, with 10 bases left in between. The CDR3 sequence: CASSLGQGSSYEQYV. In DNA, the CDR3 is TGTGCCAGCAGCTTGGGCCAGGGGAGCTCCTACGAGCAGTACGTC.

The J gene is TRBJ1-1, the V gene TRBV27; 8 bases match TRBD1. Trimming took 3 bases from V and 5 from J; bases not matched to a gene: 17. CDR1 is MNHEY, CDR2 SMNVEV, per germline (reference sequence). CDR3 size: 18 residues. The CDR3 sequence: CASSFSYWVRGPGTEAFF. The CDR3 nucleotides read TGTGCCAGCAGTTTTAGCTATTGGGTCAGGGGGCCGGGGACTGAAGCTTTCTTT.

The count of this clone is one. This chain uses TRBV19 with TRBJ2-7; TRBD1 matches 8 bases. This CDR3 is built from 16 residues. V lost 4 bases and J lost 0; bases outside the gene matches: 8. From germline, CDR1 is LNHDA and CDR2 SQIVND (reference sequence). The DNA of the CDR3 is TGTGCCAGTAGTAAAAACACAGGGGGTATCTCCTACGAGCAGTACTTC. Its protein product is CASSKNTGGISYEQYF.

The chain links TRBV5-1 to TRBJ2-7, with 8 bases aligning to TRBD1. There are 13 residues in the CDR3. Germline assignment: CDR1 SGHRS and CDR2 YFSETQ. With V trimmed by 7 bases and J by 6 bases, 9 bases remained unmatched. DNA for the CDR3: TGCGCCAGCTCCAATGGACAGGGCATCGAGCAGTACTTC. Its translation: CASSNGQGIEQYF.

The chain has TRBV19 and TRBJ2-3; TRBD1 is a possible D gene (5 bases). Germline V gene sequence: CDR1 LNHDA, CDR2 SQIVND (reference sequence). The CDR3 runs to 14 residues. V was pared by 6 bases and J by 2 bases, with 12 bases between. In nucleotides, the CDR3 is TGTGCCAGTAGCTGGGAAGGGGCCACAGATACGCAGTATTTT. Its protein product is CASSWEGATDTQYF.

The chain combines TRBV18 with TRBJ2-7, with 12 bases matching TRBD2. Germline loops: CDR1 KGHSH, CDR2 LQKENI. With 3 bases clipped from V and 2 bases from J, the junction kept 5 bases outside the gene matches. The CDR3 totals 16 residues. CDR3 DNA: TGTGCCAGCTCACCTCCGAGACTAGCGGGAGCCTACGAGCAGTACTTC. Its protein is CASSPPRLAGAYEQYF.

The chain combines TRBV19 with TRBJ2-2; TRBD2 aligns across 7 bases. CDR1 and CDR2 (germline): LNHDA, SQIVND (reference sequence). J gave up 6 bases and V 2 bases, and 15 bases lay outside the gene matches. There are 18 residues in the CDR3. In DNA form, the CDR3 reads TGTGCCAGTAGTATAAGGGTAGCAAGAACTAGCGAACCCGGGGAGCTGTTTTTT. Translating gives CASSIRVARTSEPGELFF.

This clone was counted a few times. The rearrangement uses TRBV6-5 and TRBJ1-1; D may be TRBD1 (5 bases). V lost 0 bases and J 3 bases, leaving 11 bases between the germline ends. This CDR3 has 15 residues. The germline V gene encodes CDR1 MNHEY and CDR2 SVGAGI. The CDR3 spells CASSYSWGWDTEAFF. The CDR3 DNA reads as TGTGCCAGCAGTTACTCGTGGGGCTGGGACACTGAAGCTTTCTTT.

The genes are TRBV5-6 and TRBJ1-3, with 8 positions matching TRBD1. The CDR3 has 16 amino acids. Looked up from germline, CDR1 is SGHDT and CDR2 is YYEEEE. V lost 6 bases, J lost 0 bases, and 8 bases stayed unmatched. CDR3 sequence reads: CASNPTGDYSGNTIYF. The CDR3, as DNA: TGTGCCAGCAACCCGACAGGGGACTACTCTGGAAACACCATATATTTT.